A single sample gave rise to the 20 T cell receptor beta chains below, sequenced in a study of blood T cell repertoires in COVID-19. The data were produced by immunoSEQ multiplex PCR, yet TCRdb's version contains in-frame clones alone and is incomplete. Counted here are around 100,000 clones, approximately 86% occurring once; the ten biggest clones make up under 7%. What was sequenced was peripheral blood. These receptors all come from a woman aged 60-70 years with acute or convalescent COVID-19.

CDR3 in DNA: TGCGCCAGCACCCCGGGACAGCCGAACACCGGGGAGCTGTTTTTT. Translation gives CASTPGQPNTGELFF. The rearrangement uses TRBV5-1 and TRBJ2-2, with TRBD1 identical over 7 bases. J lost 0 bases, V lost 6 bases, and 5 bases had no gene match. CDR1 and CDR2 (germline): SGHRS, YFSETQ. The CDR3 spans 15 residues. The full variable domain, completed using reference TRBV5-1 and TRBJ2-2, is KAGVTQTPRYLIKTRGQQVTLSCSPISGHRSVSWYQQTPGQGLQFLFEYFSETQRNKGNFPGRFSGRQFSNSRSEMNVSTLELGDSALYLCASTPGQPNTGELFFGEGSRLTVL.

CDR3 nucleotide sequence: TGTGCCAGCAGTTACTCGACGGGAGGGCGATACAATGAGCAGTTCTTC. The encoded protein is CASSYSTGGRYNEQFF. V gene TRBV6-5 combines with J gene TRBJ2-1, with 8 bases that match TRBD2. The CDR3 runs to 16 residues. V shed 0 bases and J 4 bases; nucleotides not matched to a gene: 5. Looked up from germline, CDR1 is MNHEY and CDR2 is SVGAGI.

The chain is built from TRBV5-1 and TRBJ2-2; TRBD1 aligns across 9 bases. Trimming removed 0 bases from V and 5 bases from J; junction bases left unmatched: 2. This CDR3 has 15 residues. Germline assignment: CDR1 SGHRS and CDR2 YFSETQ. Here the CDR3 DNA reads TGCGCCAGCAGCTTGGTAGGACAGGGGACCGGGGAGCTGTTTTTT. Protein sequence: CASSLVGQGTGELFF.

This chain connects TRBV19 to TRBJ1-2; 11 nucleotides agree with TRBD1. The CDR3 is made up of 14 amino acids. V shed 7 bases, J shed 8 bases, and the junction held 9 bases outside the gene matches. Germline CDR1 is LNHDA and CDR2 is SQIVND (reference sequence). The DNA of the CDR3 is TGTGCCAGTATGACACCGGGACAGGGGGACGGCTACACCTTC. Protein: CASMTPGQGDGYTF.

The rearrangement joins TRBV2 to TRBJ2-3, with a possible D match to TRBD2 (6 bases). Trimming removed 5 bases from V and 5 bases from J, with 20 bases in between. CDR1 and CDR2 from the germline V gene are SNHLY and FYNNEI. This CDR3 is built from 16 residues. The CDR3 loop reads CASSISGLRAGDTQYF. DNA for the CDR3: TGTGCCAGCAGTATCTCGGGCCTTCGAGCGGGAGATACGCAGTATTTT.

The chain uses TRBV7-3 and TRBJ1-4, with TRBD1 as a possible D gene (6 bases). Germline values: CDR1 SGHTA, CDR2 FQGTGA. Trimming pared 5 bases from V and 7 bases from J, leaving 11 bases between. The CDR3 runs to 13 residues. The CDR3 loop is CASSQGFGEKLFF. CDR3 bases: TGTGCCAGCAGCCAGGGGTTCGGTGAAAAACTGTTTTTT.

This clone was seen only once. V gene TRBV12-3 or TRBV12-4 combines with J gene TRBJ1-1; D call uncertain. Trimming left V 4 bases short and J 5 bases short, with 8 bases between. This CDR3 region has 12 residues. DNA for the CDR3: TGTGCCAGCAGTTCGGTCGGGACTGAAGCTTTCTTT. This translates into CASSSVGTEAFF.

This clone was seen just once. The genes are TRBV6-5 and TRBJ2-1; TRBD1 matches 9 bases. The V gene's germline CDR1 is MNHEY and CDR2 SVGAGI. V was pared by 2 bases and J by 4 bases, with 6 bases of the junction left unmatched. CDR3 length: 16 residues. CDR3: CASSYGGTGFYNEQFF. The CDR3 nucleotides read TGTGCCAGCAGTTACGGGGGGACAGGGTTTTACAATGAGCAGTTCTTC.

This clone was observed once. The chain has TRBV6-1 and TRBJ1-2; D gene ambiguous. There are 15 residues in the CDR3. The V gene lost 1 base and the J gene lost 4 bases, with 13 bases spanning the gap. From germline, CDR1 is MNHNS and CDR2 SASEGT. CDR3 residues: CASSEGPNPSYGYTF. The DNA of the CDR3 is TGTGCCAGCAGTGAAGGCCCGAACCCGAGCTATGGCTACACCTTC.

The chain employs TRBV6-4 and TRBJ1-2; D gene ambiguous. CDR3 length equals 16 residues. Per germline, CDR1 MRHNA and CDR2 SNTAGT. V lost 6 bases, J lost 2 bases, and 19 bases lay in between. In DNA form, the CDR3 reads TGTGCCAGCAGGCGGGAGGGTTTGTTGGACAACTATGGCTACACCTTC. It yields the protein CASRREGLLDNYGYTF.

The V call is TRBV6-5, the J call TRBJ2-1, with D perhaps TRBD1 (6 bases). This CDR3 region has 15 residues. From germline, CDR1 is MNHEY and CDR2 SVGAGI. V was shortened by 6 bases and J by 8 bases, with 20 bases between the two germline ends. The CDR3 nucleotides read TGTGCCAGCAGGCCACCTCTCAGGGGTCGCGATGAGCAGTTCTTC. This gives the protein CASRPPLRGRDEQFF.

This chain connects TRBV20-1 to TRBJ1-5, with D possibly matching TRBD1 (5 bases). This CDR3 has 13 residues. V gave up 3 bases and J gave up 7 bases, with 13 bases separating them. The V gene's germline CDR1 is DFQATT and CDR2 SNEGSKA (reference sequence). The CDR3 DNA is TGCAGTGCTAGTTCAGGCAGGGCCCAGCCCCAGCATTTT. Residues: CSASSGRAQPQHF.

The chain couples TRBV7-9 to TRBJ1-1, with D possibly TRBD1 on 5 matching bases. The V and J ends lost 5 bases and 0 bases respectively, with 13 bases between them. The length of the CDR3 is 15 residues. The V gene's germline CDR1 is SEHNR and CDR2 FQNEAQ (reference sequence). The CDR3 sequence: CASSIRQPMNTEAFF. The DNA for the CDR3 is TGTGCCAGCAGCATTAGACAGCCCATGAACACTGAAGCTTTCTTT.

The chain joins TRBV7-2 to TRBJ1-2; no clear D gene. V shed 0 bases and J shed 0 bases, with 8 bases lying between them. Germline V gene sequence: CDR1 SGHTA, CDR2 FQGNSA. The CDR3 loop spans 15 amino acids. CDR3 residues: CASSLAALANYGYTF. The CDR3 coding sequence is TGTGCCAGCAGCTTAGCGGCACTAGCTAACTATGGCTACACCTTC.

V is TRBV5-1 and J is TRBJ2-7; 8 positions match TRBD1. The ends lost 0 bases at V and 1 base at J; junction bases unmatched: 3. The CDR3 runs 15 residues. The germline V gene has CDR1 SGHRS and CDR2 YFSETQ. The DNA for the CDR3 is TGCGCCAGCAGCTTGGGGACAGGGATGTCCTACGAGCAGTACTTC. It codes for CASSLGTGMSYEQYF.

The rearrangement links TRBV3-1 (or the pseudogene TRBV3-2) to TRBJ1-1; 7 bases agree with TRBD1. The germline CDR1 and CDR2 sequences are LGHDT and YNNKEL (reference sequence). V shed 4 bases, J shed 4 bases, and the junction held 0 bases outside the gene matches. The CDR3 sequence is 12 residues long. The CDR3 spells CASSPGGTEAFF. CDR3 bases: TGTGCCAGCAGCCCAGGGGGCACTGAAGCTTTCTTT.

In the case of this clone: In the same sample, other DNA sequences code for this CDR3. The gene calls are TRBV5-1 and TRBJ2-5; 8 bases align to TRBD1. The CDR3 covers 14 residues. V shed 1 base, J shed 5 bases, and the junction held 4 bases outside the gene matches. Germline V gene sequence: CDR1 SGHRS, CDR2 YFSETQ. The CDR3 DNA is TGCGCCAGCAGCTTGACAGGGGGGTTTGAGACCCAGTACTTC. Amino acid sequence: CASSLTGGFETQYF. Complete variable domain (other parts from reference TRBV5-1 and TRBJ2-5): KAGVTQTPRYLIKTRGQQVTLSCSPISGHRSVSWYQQTPGQGLQFLFEYFSETQRNKGNFPGRFSGRQFSNSRSEMNVSTLELGDSALYLCASSLTGGFETQYFGPGTRLLVL.

This clone was seen a few times. CDR3: CASSYSKRGGKRSPLHF. In nucleotides, the CDR3 is TGTGCCAGCAGTTACTCGAAAAGGGGGGGAAAACGTTCACCCCTCCACTTT. This chain uses TRBV6-2 or TRBV6-3 with TRBJ1-6; tentatively, D is TRBD1 (6 bases). Trimming stripped 0 bases from V and 9 bases from J, with 18 bases between. Germline V gives CDR1 MNHEY, CDR2 SVGEGT. This CDR3 is 17 amino acids long.

This clone has only one observation. V and J are TRBV21-1 and TRBJ2-7; the D call TRBD1 from the table was never checked on the DNA. TRBV21-1 is a listed pseudogene. The CDR3 runs 14 residues. The CDR3 region is CASSSRQSSYEQYF. The CDR3 coding sequence is TGTGCCAGCAGCAGCCGACAGTCATCCTACGAGCAGTACTTC.

The chain couples TRBV19 to TRBJ1-5, with 8 bases lining up with TRBD1. Germline values: CDR1 LNHDA, CDR2 SQIVND (reference sequence). This CDR3 comprises 17 residues. J lost 2 bases, V lost 8 bases, and 14 bases had no gene match. The CDR3 is CASGRGAGGRGNQPQHF. The CDR3 nucleotides are TGTGCCAGTGGGAGGGGGGCAGGGGGCCGTGGCAATCAGCCCCAGCATTTT.